The rows below give T cell receptor beta chains drawn from one sample of a study of molecular identifiers for immune sequencing clone quantification. TCRdb re-called the PCR reads through MiXCR, storing one row per CDR3 protein. The profile shows 85,000 to 90,000 distinct CDR3 sequences, about 20% of them singletons. Input material: naive CD8+ T cells from blood, with Jurkat cell RNA spiked in. The receptors here all came from a human donor in good health. Some libraries in this study had Jurkat cell RNA spiked in. Both conserved end residues are part of each CDR3. D genes are given only for firm matches. Size values are once, few and many counts, or a class for expanded clones, and some rows have none.

d_call j_call clone_size v_call cdr3_nt cdr3_aa
. TRBJ2-7 many TRBV2 TGTGCCAGCAGTGAATTCCACCGGTACGAGCAGTACTTC CASSEFHRYEQYF
. TRBJ2-7 many TRBV27 TGTGCCAGCAGTTTAGGTCTGGCGGGACCATTATACGAGCAGTACTTC CASSLGLAGPLYEQYF
. TRBJ2-6 many TRBV7-8 TGTGCCAGCAGCGAACCTACAGCAGCGGGGGCCAACGTCCTGACTTTC CASSEPTAAGANVLTF
TRBD1 TRBJ1-1 many TRBV9 TGTGCCAGCAGCCACGAAAAGACAGGGGGCACTGAAGCTTTCTTT CASSHEKTGGTEAFF
TRBD2 TRBJ2-5 many TRBV7-9 TGTGCCAGCAGCAACACGTGGACTAGCGGGACGGAGACCCAGTACTTC CASSNTWTSGTETQYF
. TRBJ1-1 many TRBV5-4 TGTGCCAGCAGTTTTAGGGGGAACACTGAAGCTTTCTTT CASSFRGNTEAFF
. TRBJ2-1 many TRBV7-9 TGTGCCAGCAGCTTCAATGAGCAGTTCTTC CASSFNEQFF
. TRBJ2-3 many TRBV7-9 TGTGCCAGCAGCCCCGATATCAGGGTCTCCCTCACAGATACGCAGTATTTT CASSPDIRVSLTDTQYF
. TRBJ2-7 many TRBV5-6 TGTGCCAGCAGCTTGGGTCTTGCCCAATACGAGCAGTACTTC CASSLGLAQYEQYF
TRBD2 TRBJ2-3 many TRBV24-1 TGTGCCACCAGCCGGACTAGCGGCTGGACAGATACGCAGTATTTT CATSRTSGWTDTQYF
TRBD2 TRBJ2-7 . TRBV6-5 TGTGCCAGCAGTTACGGGACTAGCCCCAGAAGCTCCTACGAGCAGTACTTC CASSYGTSPRSSYEQYF
. TRBJ2-1 . TRBV12-3/TRBV12-4 TGTGCCAGCAGTAGACAGGACATGGGGTCCTACAATGAGCAGTTCTTC CASSRQDMGSYNEQFF
. TRBJ2-3 many TRBV5-5 TGTGCCAGCAGTTATAAGAGCCAGGGTTCAGATACGCAGTATTTT CASSYKSQGSDTQYF
. TRBJ2-3 once TRBV7-9 TGTGCCAGCAGCTTAACTGGAGACCTCACAGATACGCAGTATTTT CASSLTGDLTDTQYF
TRBD2 TRBJ2-3 . TRBV11-3 TGTGCCAGCAGCTTTTCGCGAGCGGGAGGTCTCGGAGATACGCAGTATTTT CASSFSRAGGLGDTQYF
. TRBJ2-6 many TRBV12-3/TRBV12-4 TGTGCCAGCAGCCCTATGACCATATCCTCTGGGGCCAACGTCCTGACTTTC CASSPMTISSGANVLTF
. TRBJ2-3 many TRBV6-2/TRBV6-3 TGTGCCAGCCGATTAGTAATAGAAGAGTCAGCTACGCAGTATTTT CASRLVIEESATQYF
. TRBJ2-3 many TRBV11-2 TGTGCCAGCAGCTTACAGTGGGGATTTCTGGCAGATACGCAGTATTTT CASSLQWGFLADTQYF
. TRBJ2-2 many TRBV12-3/TRBV12-4 TGTGCCAGCAGTTTGAACGGGATGGGGTTTGAGGAGCTGTTTTTT CASSLNGMGFEELFF
TRBD1 TRBJ2-7 many TRBV9 TGTGCCAGCAGCCCCCCCGGGACAGGGTTCTACGAGCAGTACTTC CASSPPGTGFYEQYF
. TRBJ1-1 many TRBV6-5 TGTGCCAGCAGTTACTCTGGGTGGGGGAACACTGAAGCTTTCTTT CASSYSGWGNTEAFF
. TRBJ1-1 once TRBV7-9 TGTGCCAGCAGCTTAGGCATGGGGGACGCGCTCACTGTAGCTCTCTTT CASSLGMGDALTVALF
TRBD1 TRBJ1-1 few TRBV19 TGTGCCAGCACCCATGGGACAGGGGGGGTTGAAGCTTTCTTT CASTHGTGGVEAFF
. TRBJ2-6 . TRBV7-2 TGTGCCAGCAGCCACCCAAGGGACTCTGGGGCCAACGTCCTGACTTTC CASSHPRDSGANVLTF
. TRBJ2-7 many TRBV6-1 TGTGCCAGCAGTGAAGCGGACGGAGCCTCCTACGAGCAGTACTTC CASSEADGASYEQYF
. TRBJ2-7 many TRBV6-5 TGTGCCAGCAGTTACAAAGAAGCCTACGAGCAGTACTTC CASSYKEAYEQYF
. TRBJ1-2 many TRBV5-5 TGTGCCAGCAGGTTTGACAGTAACTATGGCTACACCTTC CASRFDSNYGYTF
TRBD2 TRBJ2-1 . TRBV10-2 TGCGCCAGCCGGGGGGTCGACTTCTCCTACAATGAGCAGTTCTTC CASRGVDFSYNEQFF
. TRBJ1-3 many TRBV12-3/TRBV12-4 TGTGCCAGCAGCCCTCACGACACGGTCTCTGGAAACACCATATATTTT CASSPHDTVSGNTIYF
TRBD2 TRBJ2-3 many TRBV4-3 TGCGCCAGCAGCCAAGATCAAAGCGGGAGAACAGATACGCAGTATTTT CASSQDQSGRTDTQYF
TRBD2 TRBJ2-3 many TRBV15 TGTGCCACCAGCAGAGATGGTTCAACTAGCGAGAATGCGCAGTATTTT CATSRDGSTSENAQYF
. TRBJ1-1 many TRBV19 TGTGCCAGTACTACAGGGTCTGGGTGGACTGAAGCTTTCTTT CASTTGSGWTEAFF
. TRBJ2-3 many TRBV13 TGTGCCAGCAGCCAGGAGGATGGGACGAATACGCAGTATTTT CASSQEDGTNTQYF
TRBD2 TRBJ2-2 . TRBV20-1 TGCGGTGCTCGGACTGGCGGGAGGGCCCTAGGGGAGCTGTTTTTT CGARTGGRALGELFF
. TRBJ1-1 . TRBV6-5 TGTGCCAGCAGTTACCGGCGAGAGAACACTGAAGCTTTCTTT CASSYRRENTEAFF
TRBD1 TRBJ1-1 . TRBV7-6 TGTGCCAGCAGCCGGACAGGGGGCTTGGACACTGAAGCTTTCTTT CASSRTGGLDTEAFF
. TRBJ2-7 many TRBV11-2 TGTGCCAGCAGCTTAGGTGGTGGGGGGCAGTACTTC CASSLGGGGQYF
. TRBJ1-3 many TRBV9 TGTGCCAGCAGCGCGGAGAACACCATATATTTT CASSAENTIYF
. TRBJ2-2 many TRBV29-1 TGCAGCGTTGCGGGATCAATTATGAACACCGGGGAGCTGTTTTTT CSVAGSIMNTGELFF
. TRBJ1-1 . TRBV6-2/TRBV6-3 TGTGCCAGCCATACTTATTCCGGGACAATGAACACTGAAGCTTTCTTT CASHTYSGTMNTEAFF
TRBD2 TRBJ2-3 many TRBV29-1 TGCAGCGTTGTCTCGCCGCTTGAGCGGGGTAGCACAGATACGCAGTATTTT CSVVSPLERGSTDTQYF